The rows below give T cell receptor beta chains drawn from one sample of a study of blood T cell repertoires in COVID-19. TCRdb's copy holds only in-frame clones and misses some; the assay was immunoSEQ multiplex PCR. Of around 260,000 clones in the sample, roughly 91% were seen once. The sample comprised peripheral blood. Every receptor here comes from a man younger than 40 with acute or convalescent COVID-19. Each CDR3 is given with its conserved first and last residue. D genes are given only for firm matches. Clone sizes are given selectively: once, few, many, or a class where the clone is expanded.

len	abundance	d_gene	j_gene	v_gene	CDR3nt	CDR3aa
16	.	.	TRBJ1-5	TRBV4-2	TGTGCCAGCAGCCTTTCGACGGGTTATAGCAATCAGCCCCAGCATTTT	CASSLSTGYSNQPQHF
15	.	TRBD1	TRBJ2-7	TRBV5-1	TGCGCCAGCAGCGGCCGGGACAGGGCTTTGTACGAGCAGTACTTC	CASSGRDRALYEQYF
15	.	.	TRBJ1-3	TRBV7-9	TGTGCCAGCAGCCCAACAGGGTTCTCTGGAAACACCATATATTTT	CASSPTGFSGNTIYF
16	.	TRBD2	TRBJ2-3	TRBV4-2	TGTGCCAGCAGCCAAGGGCGGGAGTGGACCGCAGATACGCAGTATTTT	CASSQGREWTADTQYF
13	few	.	TRBJ1-2	TRBV9	TGTGCCAGCAGCGACCACGGAGGCTATGGCTACACCTTC	CASSDHGGYGYTF
16	.	.	TRBJ2-7	TRBV4-1	TGCGCCAGCAGCCAAGGTACGGGGAGTGGAGCAATCGAGCAGTACTTC	CASSQGTGSGAIEQYF
15	.	.	TRBJ1-2	TRBV2	TGTGCCAGCAGTGTCTTACGGGGGGCGAAGGATGGCTACACCTTC	CASSVLRGAKDGYTF
14	.	.	TRBJ1-6	TRBV18	TGTGCCAGCTCACCACCTGTCAGAAGTTCACCCCTCCACTTT	CASSPPVRSSPLHF
13	once	TRBD1	TRBJ1-4	TRBV30	TGTGCCTCCCAGGGGGGTCCTAATGAAAAACTGTTTTTT	CASQGGPNEKLFF
14	.	TRBD2	TRBJ2-1	TRBV25-1	TGTGCCAGCAGTGCTAGCGGGAGGGCGAATGAGCAGTTCTTC	CASSASGRANEQFF
15	.	TRBD1	TRBJ1-1	TRBV6-2/TRBV6-3	TGTGCCAGCAGTTACGGTGGGACAGGGGGAACTGAAGCTTTCTTT	CASSYGGTGGTEAFF